These 31 T cell receptor beta chains originate from one sample sequenced in a study of T-cell reconstitution after alpha-beta-depleted transplantation in children. Library preparation (for TCRbeta) was performed with unique molecular identifiers. TCRdb fed the PCR reads into MiXCR, producing one record per CDR3 protein. The profile shows about 980,000 distinct CDR3 sequences, 25% to 30% of them singletons. The sample consisted of PBMCs, mostly from graft donor cells, taken 360 days after TCRalphabeta/CD19-depleted stem cell transplant. All receptors come from a boy under three years old who had a stem cell transplant for SCID, so the T cells may come from the graft donor.

This clonotype showed up just a few times. The chain couples TRBV20-1 to TRBJ2-1; possible D gene TRBD2, 5 bases. V lost 7 bases and J lost 6, with 16 bases in between. Germline V lookup: CDR1 DFQATT, CDR2 SNEGSKA (reference sequence). This CDR3 region has 13 residues. CDR3 protein: CSVRRAGGNEQFF. CDR3 nucleotide sequence: TGCAGTGTGCGTAGGGCAGGAGGCAATGAGCAGTTCTTC.

V is TRBV20-1 and J is TRBJ1-5; possible D gene TRBD1, 6 bases. Trimming removed 0 bases from V and 3 bases from J, with 9 bases in between. The CDR3 has 14 residues. Germline V gene data show CDR1 as DFQATT and CDR2 as SNEGSKA (reference sequence). The CDR3 DNA reads TGCAGTGCTAGAGAGGGGGCCTTCAATCAGCCCCAGCATTTT. Its translation is CSAREGAFNQPQHF.

This clonotype was seen more than once but under ten times. The rearrangement uses TRBV6-5 and TRBJ1-4, with 8 bases identical to TRBD1. The length of the CDR3 is 16 residues. After removal of 4 bases from V and 4 bases from J, the junction contained 8 bases not matched to a gene. Germline V gene data show CDR1 as MNHEY and CDR2 as SVGAGI. CDR3 residues: CASSSRRQGLNEKLFF. CDR3 coding DNA: TGTGCCAGCAGTTCCCGACGACAGGGGCTTAATGAAAAACTGTTTTTT.

This clonotype came up once. A read error may account for a junction end that differs from germline. The CDR3 coding sequence is TGTGTCAGCAGCTTAAATAGCGGGGGTGGCCAAGAGACCCAGTACTTC. It codes for CVSSLNSGGGQETQYF. This sequence joins TRBV7-2 and TRBJ2-5; TRBD2 matches 9 bases. Germline values: CDR1 SGHTA, CDR2 FQGNSA. This CDR3 comprises 16 residues.

The chain recombines TRBV29-1 with TRBJ2-7, with D possibly TRBD1 on 5 matching bases. V was pared by 8 bases and J by 2 bases, with 13 bases between. Germline CDR1 reads SQVTM; CDR2 reads ANQGSEA. The CDR3 contains 12 residues. The CDR3 nucleotides are TGCAGCACCCTGGACAAGACCTACGAGCAGTACTTC. Translation: CSTLDKTYEQYF.

This clonotype was counted only a few times. V gene TRBV27 combines with J gene TRBJ2-7; TRBD2 matches 11 bases. The CDR3 is 16 residues long. The ends lost 1 base at V and 5 bases at J; junction bases unmatched: 7. In germline, CDR1 is MNHEY, CDR2 SMNVEV (reference sequence). The DNA for the CDR3 is TGTGCCAGCAGTTTATTGGTAGCGGGGGGGCCTCACGAGCAGTACTTC. Translating gives CASSLLVAGGPHEQYF.

J is TRBJ2-3 and V is TRBV29-1; D is tentatively TRBD1 or TRBD2 (6 bases each). CDR3 size: 13 residues. Trimming took off 6 bases at V and 8 bases at J, with 18 bases between the two ends. The germline CDR1 and CDR2 sequences are SQVTM and ANQGSEA. The CDR3 region is CSVGLIGGGTQYF. The CDR3 DNA is TGCAGCGTGGGCTTGATAGGGGGAGGTACGCAGTATTTT.

The chain employs TRBV7-9 and TRBJ2-1; D remains ambiguous. In germline, CDR1 is SEHNR, CDR2 FQNEAQ (reference sequence). The CDR3 totals 15 residues. V was pared by 6 bases and J by 5 bases, with 17 bases between. The CDR3 DNA sequence: TGTGCCAGCAGGTACACAAGACAAGGAGACAATGAGCAGTTCTTC. This gives the protein CASRYTRQGDNEQFF.

This clonotype was recorded a few times. The V and J genes are TRBV6-5 and TRBJ1-2; D not resolved. CDR1 and CDR2 from the germline V gene are MNHEY and SVGAGI. The CDR3 is made up of 13 amino acids. Trimming cost V 6 bases and J 2 bases, with 10 bases left between them. The CDR3 DNA reads as TGTGCCAGCAGAGCAACAAAGAACTATGGCTACACCTTC. Encoded protein: CASRATKNYGYTF.

The chain carries TRBV5-1 and TRBJ2-3, with 7 bases that match TRBD2. The CDR3 contains 16 residues. V shed 1 base, J shed 4 bases, and the junction held 9 bases outside the gene matches. In germline, CDR1 is SGHRS, CDR2 YFSETQ. In DNA form, the CDR3 reads TGCGCCAGCAGCTTGCCACCGGCGGGGGATGCAGATACGCAGTATTTT. It encodes CASSLPPAGDADTQYF.

This clonotype was detected many times. The chain links TRBV27 to TRBJ1-5; unclear D gene. V gave up 3 bases and J gave up 4 bases, with 4 bases separating them. Germline CDR1 is MNHEY and CDR2 is SMNVEV (reference sequence). CDR3 length: 12 residues. For the CDR3, the DNA is TGTGCCAGCAGTTTCCTGAATCAGCCCCAGCATTTT. Amino acids: CASSFLNQPQHF.

The chain uses TRBV5-1 and TRBJ2-5; a weak D match, TRBD1 (6 bases). This CDR3 is built from 15 residues. CDR1 and CDR2 from the germline V gene are SGHRS and YFSETQ. The ends were cut back, 0 bases at V and 1 base at J, with 10 bases in the middle. The CDR3 is CASSLDGGPQETQYF. CDR3 coding DNA: TGCGCCAGCAGCTTGGATGGGGGCCCCCAAGAGACCCAGTACTTC.

This rearrangement joins TRBV3-1 to TRBJ1-6; a weak D match, TRBD1 (5 bases). There are 15 residues in the CDR3. With 4 bases removed from V and 6 bases from J, the gap between germline ends came to 13 bases. Germline V CDR1 and CDR2: LGHDT, YNNKEL (reference sequence). CDR3 residues: CASSPAGTINSPLHF. CDR3 coding DNA: TGTGCCAGCAGCCCCGCCGGGACGATTAATTCACCCCTCCACTTT.

This clonotype was found a few times. This rearrangement joins TRBV12-3 or TRBV12-4 to TRBJ2-5, with D maybe TRBD1 (6 bases). CDR3 length: 14 amino acids. Trimming took off 6 bases at V and 3 bases at J, with 14 bases between the two ends. The CDR3: CASSPFTGKETQYF. In DNA, the CDR3 is TGTGCCAGCAGCCCCTTCACAGGGAAAGAGACCCAGTACTTC.

V and J are TRBV7-6 and TRBJ1-1, with D unclear. The germline gives CDR1 SGHVS, CDR2 FNYEAQ. The V gene lost 2 bases and the J gene lost 6 bases, with 10 bases spanning the gap. CDR3 length equals 13 residues. CDR3 in amino acids: CASSLTPGAEAFF. CDR3 DNA sequence: TGTGCCAGCAGCTTAACACCGGGCGCTGAAGCTTTCTTT.

This clonotype was seen once. The chain couples TRBV12-3 or TRBV12-4 to TRBJ2-1; 8 nucleotides match TRBD2. This CDR3 contains 16 residues. The V segment lost 7 bases and the J segment 16 bases; nucleotides outside the gene matches: 24. The CDR3 bases are TGTGCCAGCAAAATCGGGGGGGCCGGAGGTTTTAACCGGGGTTTCTTC. Its protein is CASKIGGAGGFNRGFF.

The rearrangement links TRBV20-1 to TRBJ1-1, with D possibly TRBD1 on 5 matching bases. Trimming left V 1 base short and J 3 bases short, with 12 bases between. This CDR3 contains 14 residues. From germline, CDR1 is DFQATT and CDR2 SNEGSKA (reference sequence). CDR3 nucleotide sequence: TGCAGTGCTAGAGGGGACTGGAAGGACACTGAAGCTTTCTTT. Its translation is CSARGDWKDTEAFF.

The rearrangement joins TRBV7-6 to TRBJ2-7, with D perhaps being TRBD1 or TRBD2 (5 bases each). This CDR3 has 14 amino acids. Trimming took 2 bases from V and 3 from J, leaving 11 bases between them. CDR1 is SGHVS and CDR2 is FNYEAQ in the germline V gene. DNA of the CDR3: TGTGCCAGCAGCTTAATGAGAGGGGACTACGAGCAGTACTTC. It encodes CASSLMRGDYEQYF.

This clonotype was seen only a few times. The chain is built from TRBV27 and TRBJ1-2; 9 positions agree with TRBD1. V trimming: 5 bases; J trimming: 2 bases; junction bases outside the gene matches: 18. Germline values: CDR1 MNHEY, CDR2 SMNVEV (reference sequence). This CDR3 is 19 amino acids long. CDR3 residues: CASSPLTRDRDYRNYGYTF. For the CDR3, the DNA is TGTGCCAGCAGTCCACTTACCCGGGACAGGGATTACCGGAACTATGGCTACACCTTC.

This clonotype has more than one count but fewer than ten. The chain joins TRBV27 to TRBJ2-1; 7 bases fit TRBD1. Germline CDR1 is MNHEY and CDR2 is SMNVEV (reference sequence). With 5 bases clipped from V and 4 bases from J, the junction kept 14 bases outside the gene matches. CDR3 length: 17 residues. CDR3 residues: CASSPTWQGEWYNEQFF. Here the CDR3 DNA reads TGTGCCAGCAGTCCGACATGGCAGGGGGAATGGTACAATGAGCAGTTCTTC.

In its sample, this clonotype was seen a few times. V is TRBV2 and J is TRBJ2-2, with 7 positions matching TRBD2. Trimming at V came to 2 bases and at J to 1 base, leaving 10 bases not matched to a gene. The CDR3 totals 18 residues. Germline V lookup: CDR1 SNHLY, CDR2 FYNNEI. The CDR3 is CASSERSWLAVNTGELFF. CDR3 DNA: TGTGCCAGCAGTGAAAGGTCATGGCTAGCGGTGAACACCGGGGAGCTGTTTTTT.

This clonotype has a handful of counts. The V gene is TRBV24-1, the J gene TRBJ2-1, with 9 positions matching TRBD1. CDR1 KGHDR and CDR2 SFDVKD come from the germline V gene. J gave up 10 bases and V 1 base, and 10 bases lay outside the gene matches. This CDR3 is built from 16 residues. The CDR3 loop reads CATSDLAGDRANEQFF. The CDR3 nucleotides are TGTGCCACCAGTGATTTAGCCGGGGACAGGGCTAACGAGCAGTTCTTC.

The V call is TRBV29-1, the J call TRBJ2-3, with D perhaps matching TRBD1 or TRBD2 (5 bases each). V lost 4 bases and J lost 2, with 13 bases in between. This CDR3 spans 14 amino acids. Germline V lookup: CDR1 SQVTM, CDR2 ANQGSEA. This chain's CDR3 is CSVVGADITDTQYF. CDR3 DNA sequence: TGCAGCGTTGTCGGGGCGGACATCACAGATACGCAGTATTTT.

The chain employs TRBV6-1 and TRBJ2-7, with TRBD1 as a possible D gene (5 bases). The CDR3 is 14 amino acids. Germline lookup yields CDR1 MNHNS and CDR2 SASEGT. V lost 6 bases and J 1 base, leaving 13 bases between the germline ends. Written as DNA, the CDR3 is TGTGCCAGCAGCCGCGACAGCCCTTCCTACGAGCAGTACTTC. Amino acid sequence: CASSRDSPSYEQYF.

This chain uses TRBV29-1 with TRBJ2-3, with 8 positions matching TRBD2. V was pared by 0 bases and J by 4 bases, with 6 bases of the junction left unmatched. The germline V gene encodes CDR1 SQVTM and CDR2 ANQGSEA. This CDR3 has 15 residues. CDR3 bases: TGCAGCGTTGAAGATGGGGGACTAGGGGCAGATACGCAGTATTTT. It translates to CSVEDGGLGADTQYF.

This clonotype was observed a handful of times. V is TRBV12-3 or TRBV12-4 and J is TRBJ1-5; unclear D gene. Trimming left V 1 base short and J 5 bases short, with 6 bases between. CDR3 length: 13 residues. CDR3 region: CASSLERDQPQHF. In nucleotides, the CDR3 is TGTGCCAGCAGTTTAGAGAGGGATCAGCCCCAGCATTTT.

The chain couples TRBV10-3 to TRBJ2-5, with 8 bases matching TRBD1. This CDR3 spans 13 amino acids. Germline V gene sequence: CDR1 ENHRY, CDR2 SYGVKD. Trimming at V came to 10 bases and at J to 4 bases, leaving 8 bases not matched to a gene. CDR3 nucleotide sequence: TGTGCCACGAGGGACAGGCCCTCAGAGACCCAGTACTTC. This sequence encodes CATRDRPSETQYF.

The chain carries TRBV15 and TRBJ2-7; D possibly corresponds to TRBD1 (6 bases). Trimming took off 0 bases at V and 5 bases at J, with 11 bases between the two ends. The CDR3 is made up of 14 amino acids. Germline-derived CDR1 and CDR2 are LNHNV and YYDKDF (reference sequence). This CDR3 is CATSRDRGDHEQYF. The CDR3 DNA reads TGTGCCACCAGCAGAGACAGGGGTGACCACGAGCAGTACTTC.

This clonotype was recorded a few times. V gene TRBV20-1 combines with J gene TRBJ1-2, with D unresolved. The CDR3 totals 14 residues. The V and J ends lost 1 base and 2 bases respectively, with 11 bases between them. CDR1 is DFQATT, CDR2 SNEGSKA, per germline (reference sequence). CDR3 in DNA: TGCAGTGCTAGAGCTTCCTCGGGCAACTATGGCTACACCTTC. Its protein is CSARASSGNYGYTF.

V and J are TRBV12-3 or TRBV12-4 and TRBJ2-1; perhaps TRBD2 as D (6 bases). Between the trimmed V and J ends, which lost 5 bases and 6 bases, there was a span of 14 bases. This CDR3 contains 14 residues. The CDR3 region is CASSPGSGLNEQFF. In DNA, the CDR3 is TGTGCCAGCAGTCCCGGTAGCGGACTCAATGAGCAGTTCTTC.

This clonotype has a handful of counts. The J gene is TRBJ1-2, the V gene TRBV12-3 or TRBV12-4; 7 bases match TRBD1. V dropped 1 base and J dropped 5; count of bases not matched to a gene: 10. CDR3 size: 16 residues. CDR3 sequence reads: CASSLEGDRLRYGYTF. Written as DNA, the CDR3 is TGTGCCAGCAGTTTAGAGGGGGACAGACTACGTTATGGCTACACCTTC.